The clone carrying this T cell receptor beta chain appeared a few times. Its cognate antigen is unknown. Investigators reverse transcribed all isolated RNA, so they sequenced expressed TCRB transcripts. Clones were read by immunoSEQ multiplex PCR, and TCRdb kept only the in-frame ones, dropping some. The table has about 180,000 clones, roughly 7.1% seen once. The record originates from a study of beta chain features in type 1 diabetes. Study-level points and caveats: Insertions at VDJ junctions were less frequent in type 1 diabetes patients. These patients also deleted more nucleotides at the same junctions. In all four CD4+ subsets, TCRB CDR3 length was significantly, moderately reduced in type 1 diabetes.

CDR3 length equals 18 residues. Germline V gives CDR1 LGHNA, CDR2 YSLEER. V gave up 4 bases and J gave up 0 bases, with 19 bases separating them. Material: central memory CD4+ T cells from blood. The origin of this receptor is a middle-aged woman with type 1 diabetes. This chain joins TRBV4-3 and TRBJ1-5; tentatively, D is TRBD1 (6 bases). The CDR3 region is CASSRQAGTPYSNQPQHF. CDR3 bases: TGCGCCAGCAGCCGACAGGCCGGGACACCTTATAGCAATCAGCCCCAGCATTTT.